The 5 T cell receptor beta chains below all came from one sample that was sequenced in a study of CXCR4 blockade with PD-1 therapy in pancreatic cancer. Clones were sequenced by immunoSEQ multiplex PCR, and TCRdb holds only the in-frame ones, with some missing. The sample shows 5,000 to 7,000 clones, approximately 40% of them seen only once. The sequencing sample was made of tumor tissue. The receptors shown here come from a human donor with pancreatic ductal adenocarcinoma.

This clone occurred a few times. Other DNA sequences in the sample encode the same CDR3. The V call is TRBV19, the J call TRBJ1-2; D is unclear. Germline V gene lookup returns CDR1 LNHDA and CDR2 SQIVND (reference sequence). The V end lost 5 bases, the J end lost 5 bases, and 9 bases lay between the germline ends. The CDR3 length is 12 residues. The CDR3 sequence is CASSLRSYGYTF. The CDR3 region has the DNA TGTGCCAGTAGTTTGCGGTCATATGGCTACACCTTC.

This clone showed up just once. The V call is TRBV19, the J call TRBJ2-5; D is uncertain. The CDR3 sequence is 12 residues long. CDR1 is LNHDA and CDR2 is SQIVND in the germline V gene (reference sequence). Trimming shortened V by 3 bases and J by 4 bases, and 6 bases separated the two germline ends. The CDR3, as DNA: TGTGCCAGTAGTATTAGTGGAGAGACCCAGTACTTC. Protein: CASSISGETQYF.

The V and J genes are TRBV28 and TRBJ2-7; D perhaps matches TRBD2 (6 bases). V was trimmed by 7 bases and J by 2 bases, leaving 15 bases between them. Per the germline V gene, CDR1 is MDHEN and CDR2 is SYDVKM. This CDR3 has 14 amino acids. The CDR3 nucleotides read TGTGCCAGCAAACTGGGGGGAGGAACCTACGAGCAGTACTTC. Its translation is CASKLGGGTYEQYF.

This clone came up a few times. V is TRBV7-6 and J is TRBJ1-1, with 7 bases identical to TRBD1. Germline CDR1 is SGHVS and CDR2 is FNYEAQ. This CDR3 is built from 15 residues. V lost 5 bases and J lost 2; bases outside the gene matches: 8. CDR3: CASSPRTGTNTEAFF. DNA of the CDR3: TGTGCCAGCAGCCCCCGGACAGGAACAAACACTGAAGCTTTCTTT.

This clone was seen a handful of times. This chain joins TRBV14 and TRBJ2-1; 13 nucleotides align to TRBD2. The germline gives CDR1 SGHDN, CDR2 FVKESK. The trim removed 0 bases at V and 6 bases at J, leaving 8 bases unmatched. CDR3 length equals 18 residues. For the CDR3, the DNA is TGTGCCAGCAGCCAAGAATGGGCGACTAGCGGGAGGAGCAATGAGCAGTTCTTC. Translated: CASSQEWATSGRSNEQFF. The variable domain in full, completed from reference TRBV14 and TRBJ2-1, reads EAGVTQFPSHSVIEKGQTVTLRCDPISGHDNLYWYRRVMGKEIKFLLHFVKESKQDESGMPNNRFLAERTGGTYSTLKVQPAELEDSGVYFCASSQEWATSGRSNEQFFGPGTRLTVL.